This T cell receptor (beta chain) was captured in a study of prognosis after radiotherapy for stage I lung cancer. Findings and caveats of the study: In patients who developed distant metastases, Shannon entropy measured after stereotactic body radiation therapy was lower, and baseline Shannon entropy was not associated with metastases.

Germline-derived CDR1 and CDR2 are SQVTM and ANQGSEA. V dropped 3 bases and J dropped 8 bases, with 13 bases sitting between them. The CDR3 totals 12 residues. The genomic DNA TCR beta CDR3 region underwent two rounds of multiplex PCR. Gene-specific primers for each TRBV and TRBJ gene drove first-round PCR. MiXCR was run by TCRdb on the multiplex PCR reads, yielding one entry per CDR3 protein. The data show about 24,000 distinct CDR3 sequences, with 35% to 40% seen just once and roughly two thirds held by the top ten. On this clonotype itself: Its antigen remains unknown. This may arise from a read error, as a much more abundant clone is one base away. This is likely a read error, given that the CDR3 carries no conserved phenylalanine or tryptophan at its end.

Sequencing used PBMCs, obtained before or after stereotactic body radiation therapy (not recorded which). This TCR was sampled from a donor aged 50 or older with non-small cell lung cancer. The genes are TRBV29-1 and TRBJ1-2; D remains ambiguous. This CDR3 is CSVEAPMGGYTL. The CDR3 DNA sequence: TGCAGCGTTGAGGCCCCGATGGGAGGCTACACCTTA.